The clone carrying this T cell receptor beta chain was counted once. TCRdb keeps only in-frame clones here, not all; method: immunoSEQ multiplex PCR. The sample shows 100,000 to 120,000 clones, around four fifths of them seen only once. This entry is derived from a study of control samples from healthy donors and cancer patients. This clonotype was obtained from a woman aged 50 to 60 in good health. Sequencing was done on a sample of blood.

CDR3 coding DNA: TGTGCCAGCAGTTACTCGCGGGGGCTAAATCAGCCCCAGCATTTT. Translation gives CASSYSRGLNQPQHF. This chain connects TRBV6-5 to TRBJ1-5, with D possibly matching TRBD1 (6 bases). V lost 0 bases to trimming and J lost 4 bases, with 10 bases between them. This CDR3 has 15 residues. Germline V gene lookup returns CDR1 MNHEY and CDR2 SVGAGI.